This T cell receptor (beta chain) was recovered during a study of T cell responses to AZD1222 COVID-19 vaccine. Investigators merged groups given second doses at roughly 4 or roughly 12 weeks. Clones were sequenced by immunoSEQ multiplex PCR, and TCRdb holds only the in-frame ones, with some missing. The sample lists 95,000 to 110,000 clones; nearly 90% were seen once. This clone was recorded once. The starting material was peripheral blood, obtained 28 days after the second AZD1222 dose. This clonotype originated in an adult who received the AZD1222 COVID-19 vaccine.

The CDR3 loop is CASSRFPRGPAGQQNIQYF. DNA of the CDR3: TGTGCCAGCAGCCGGTTCCCGCGGGGTCCCGCGGGACAGCAAAACATTCAGTACTTC. The chain is built from TRBV7-2 and TRBJ2-4, with a weak D call TRBD1 (7 bases). Trimming took 5 bases from V and 5 from J, leaving 28 bases between them. The germline CDR1 and CDR2 sequences are SGHTA and FQGNSA. CDR3 length equals 19 residues.